This section outlines one T cell receptor beta chain sequence together with its context. Approximately 40,000 genome equivalents of blood DNA were amplified for TRB. TRB rearrangements were amplified by touch-down multiplex PCR with mixed TRB-A/B primers. From its re-call of the multiplex PCR reads, TCRdb lists each CDR3 protein once, without DNA. The sample table sets out 5,000 or so distinct CDR3 sequences. The sample originates from a study of T cell clusters in autoimmune cytopenias. On the study more broadly: A median of 51,575 TRB reads per sample yielded a median about 2,500 distinct clonotypes.

CDR1 MNHNY and CDR2 SVGAGI come from the germline V gene (reference sequence). The CDR3 has 14 amino acids. The same data also contributed to another study, on T cell repertoires in aging, cancer and after chemotherapy.

The source is a human donor in good health. Material for sequencing was peripheral blood. The chain recombines TRBV6-6 with TRBJ1-3. The CDR3 protein is CASALDRSGNTIYF.